This is a list of T cell receptor beta chains from one sample in a study of T cells after yellow fever vaccination. TCRdb used MiXCR to reprocess the 5' RACE reads, holding one entry per CDR3 protein. The table lists about 350,000 distinct CDR3 sequences, under 15% of them singletons. The sample was CD4+ T cells sorted from PBMCs, taken 15 days after the yellow fever booster vaccination. The receptors were gathered from a young man who received the YFV17D yellow fever vaccine. Each CDR3 is given with its conserved first and last residue. A D gene is named only where the DNA matches it firmly. A row's size may be missing; if present it is once, few, many or a size class.

clone_size | d_call | j_call | v_call | cdr3_nt | cdr3_aa
. | . | TRBJ2-3 | TRBV2 | TGTGCCAGCAGGGTATTGGATACGCAGTATTTT | CASRVLDTQYF
. | TRBD1 | TRBJ2-7 | TRBV2 | TGTGCCAGCAGTAACAGGGGGCTCTTTGGCGAGCAGTACTTC | CASSNRGLFGEQYF
few | TRBD1 | TRBJ2-5 | TRBV27 | TGTGCCAGCAGTTTATCCCCCCCGGGACAGTACCAAGAGACCCAGTACTTC | CASSLSPPGQYQETQYF
few | . | TRBJ2-5 | TRBV11-2 | TGTGCCAGCAGCTCCGGGACTTCGAAGGAGACCCAGTACTTC | CASSSGTSKETQYF
few | . | TRBJ1-1 | TRBV27 | TGTGCCAGCAACCCGACAAGGTCGGGCACTGAAGCTTTCTTT | CASNPTRSGTEAFF
. | . | TRBJ2-5 | TRBV7-2 | TGTGCCAGCAGCCGACAGGGACTTCTGCGGGAGACCCAGTACTTC | CASSRQGLLRETQYF
few | . | TRBJ2-1 | TRBV12-3/TRBV12-4 | TGTGCCAGCAGTTACCAGATTGATGAGCAGTTCTTC | CASSYQIDEQFF
few | . | TRBJ1-4 | TRBV6-5 | TGTGCCAGCTCTAGGGGTATCACTAATGAAAAACTGTTTTTT | CASSRGITNEKLFF
. | . | TRBJ1-4 | TRBV20-1 | TGCAGTGCTTGCCGGGACGGCGGAAATGAAAAACTGTTTTTT | CSACRDGGNEKLFF
. | . | TRBJ2-1 | TRBV19 | TGTGCCAGTAATATTCAGGGGTCTTCGGATGAGCAGTTCTTC | CASNIQGSSDEQFF
. | . | TRBJ1-1 | TRBV6-5 | TGTGCCAGCAGTAGAGGACCGATGAACACTGAAGCTTTCTTT | CASSRGPMNTEAFF
few | TRBD1 | TRBJ2-7 | TRBV5-1 | TGCGCCAGCAGCTTCGGGACAGGGGCCCACGAGCAGTACTTC | CASSFGTGAHEQYF
. | . | TRBJ1-2 | TRBV29-1 | TGCAGCGTTGCCTCGGATCCGGGGGGTGGCTACACCTTC | CSVASDPGGGYTF
. | . | TRBJ2-1 | TRBV7-2 | TGTGCCAGCAGCTTAGTTGGAGCGGTGGGTTACAATGAGCAGTTCTTC | CASSLVGAVGYNEQFF
. | . | TRBJ2-6 | TRBV4-1 | TGCGCCAGCAGCCAAGACCCCCCACAGGTGTCTGGGGCCAACGTCCTGACTTTC | CASSQDPPQVSGANVLTF
. | TRBD1 | TRBJ1-6 | TRBV5-1 | TGCGCCAGCATGCCGGGACAGGGTAATTCACCCCTCCACTTT | CASMPGQGNSPLHF
few | TRBD1 | TRBJ2-2 | TRBV5-5 | TGTGCCAGCAGCAGACAGGGGCACACCGGGGAGCTGTTTTTT | CASSRQGHTGELFF